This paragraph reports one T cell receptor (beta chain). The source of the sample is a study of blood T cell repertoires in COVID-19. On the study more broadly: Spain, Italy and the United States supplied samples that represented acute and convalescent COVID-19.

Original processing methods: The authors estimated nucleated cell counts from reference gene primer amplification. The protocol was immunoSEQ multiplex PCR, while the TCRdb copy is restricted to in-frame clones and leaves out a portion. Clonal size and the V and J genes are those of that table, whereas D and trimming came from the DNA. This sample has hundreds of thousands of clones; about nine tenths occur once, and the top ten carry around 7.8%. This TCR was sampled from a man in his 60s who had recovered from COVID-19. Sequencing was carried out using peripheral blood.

The CDR3: CASTLPQAGSSYNEQFF. The CDR3 coding sequence is TGTGCCAGCACCCTCCCCCAAGCGGGGAGCTCCTACAATGAGCAGTTCTTC. J is TRBJ2-1 and V is TRBV6-4, with 7 bases matching TRBD2. CDR1 and CDR2 (germline): MRHNA, SNTAGT. Trimming took 7 bases from V and 0 from J; bases not matched to a gene: 12. This CDR3 region has 17 residues.